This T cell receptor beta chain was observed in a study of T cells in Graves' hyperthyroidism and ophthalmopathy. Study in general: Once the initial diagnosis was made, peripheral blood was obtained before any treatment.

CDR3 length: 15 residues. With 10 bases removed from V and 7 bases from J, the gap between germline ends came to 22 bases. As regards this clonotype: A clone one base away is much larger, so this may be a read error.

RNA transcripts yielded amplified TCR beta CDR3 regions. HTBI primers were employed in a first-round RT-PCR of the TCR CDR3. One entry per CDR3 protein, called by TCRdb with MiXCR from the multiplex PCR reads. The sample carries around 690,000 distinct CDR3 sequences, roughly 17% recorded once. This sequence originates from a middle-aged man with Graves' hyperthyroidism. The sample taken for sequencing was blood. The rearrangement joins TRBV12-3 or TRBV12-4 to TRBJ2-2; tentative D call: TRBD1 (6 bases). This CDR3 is CANRPGTRLHGELFF. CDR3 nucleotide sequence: TGTGCCAACAGACCCGGGACAAGATTACACGGGGAGCTGTTTTTT.